Here is one TCR beta chain with its context. Its cognate antigen is unknown. The sample originates from a study of beta chain features in type 1 diabetes. Whole-study results and caveats: A PCR bias possibly favoring shorter templates would apply equally to patients and controls. A moderate, significant TCRB CDR3 shortening appeared in type 1 diabetes across four CD4+ subsets.

Sequencing targeted expressed TCRB transcripts, as all isolated RNA had been reverse transcribed. TCRdb's copy holds only in-frame clones and misses some; the assay was immunoSEQ multiplex PCR. Of tens of thousands of clones in the sample, approximately 60% were seen once. The clonotype was recovered from a man aged 25-45 years with type 1 diabetes. Some clones in this sample may be carry-over from other donors' samples. Input material: Tregs from blood.

The CDR3 is CASSIGGGLGEQFF. The DNA for the CDR3 is TGTGCCAGTAGTATTGGAGGGGGCCTTGGTGAGCAGTTCTTC. The chain has TRBV19 and TRBJ2-1; TRBD1 is a possible D gene (7 bases). Germline CDR1 is LNHDA and CDR2 is SQIVND (reference sequence). The CDR3 length is 14 residues. V dropped 3 bases and J dropped 9 bases, with 15 bases sitting between them.